This entry lists 26 T cell receptor beta chains sequenced from one sample in a study of cytomegalovirus exposure and HLA in healthy donors. PCR amplification relied on 60 Vbeta primers (plus 13 Jbeta primers). This table comes from immunoSEQ multiplex PCR, and its TCRdb copy is limited to in-frame clones, with some not included. The sample includes 100,000 to 150,000 clones, 80% to 90% of them seen just once. Sequenced material: PBMCs. All receptors come from a woman aged 25 to 39 in good health and CMV-seronegative.

This sequence joins TRBV7-8 and TRBJ1-2; D is perhaps TRBD1 (5 bases). Looked up from germline, CDR1 is SGHVS and CDR2 is FQNEAQ. V gave up 5 bases and J gave up 2 bases, with 9 bases separating them. CDR3 length equals 13 residues. The CDR3 DNA sequence: TGTGCCAGCAGCCCAGACAGCAACTATGGCTACACCTTC. Translated: CASSPDSNYGYTF.

The genes are TRBV6-4 and TRBJ2-1; TRBD1 might be the D (7 bases). CDR3 length: 16 residues. CDR1 and CDR2 from the germline V gene are MRHNA and SNTAGT. The V end was cut by 2 bases, the J end by 0 bases, with 11 bases between. DNA of the CDR3: TGTGCCAGCAGTGACCAGGGGGGTACCTCCTACAATGAGCAGTTCTTC. It is translated as CASSDQGGTSYNEQFF.

The count of this clone is one. This sequence joins TRBV29-1 and TRBJ2-7, with TRBD1 identical over 9 bases. Germline trimming cut 6 bases from V and 2 bases from J; bases unmatched to any gene: 11. The CDR3 totals 15 residues. Germline V gene lookup returns CDR1 SQVTM and CDR2 ANQGSEA. CDR3 DNA sequence: TGCAGCGTCCCGGGACAGGGAAGTTTAGCCTACGAGCAGTACTTC. Protein: CSVPGQGSLAYEQYF.

CDR3 amino acids: CASSARGISSNEKLFF. The CDR3 DNA is TGTGCCAGCAGCGCCAGGGGGATCTCATCTAATGAAAAACTGTTTTTT. The V gene is TRBV7-9, the J gene TRBJ1-4, with 7 bases fitting TRBD1. The junction had 9 bases not matched to a gene; V was cut back by 5 bases and J by 3 bases. The germline V gene has CDR1 SEHNR and CDR2 FQNEAQ (reference sequence). The CDR3 spans 16 residues.

In its sample, this clone was seen a few times. CDR3 protein: CASSLDGRGNQPQHF. CDR3 nucleotides: TGTGCCAGCAGCTTAGACGGCAGGGGAAATCAGCCCCAGCATTTT. This chain uses TRBV7-2 with TRBJ1-5; a possible D gene is TRBD1 (6 bases). In germline, CDR1 is SGHTA, CDR2 FQGNSA. The CDR3 totals 15 residues. Trimming removed 1 base from V and 4 bases from J, with 11 bases in between.

This sequence joins TRBV7-2 and TRBJ2-5; 7 bases are a match to TRBD2. Germline V CDR1 and CDR2: SGHTA, FQGNSA. This CDR3 is 15 amino acids long. The ends lost 2 bases at V and 2 bases at J; junction bases unmatched: 5. The CDR3 nucleotides are TGTGCCAGCAGCTTAATAGCGGGCACTCAAGAGACCCAGTACTTC. Amino acid sequence: CASSLIAGTQETQYF.

CDR3 coding DNA: TGTGCCAGCAGCGTAGAGTCACGCATCGGGGGGGAGCTGTTTTTT. The encoded protein is CASSVESRIGGELFF. This chain connects TRBV9 to TRBJ2-2, with D uncertain. Germline-derived CDR1 and CDR2 are SGDLS and YYNGEE. This CDR3 comprises 15 residues. V was shortened by 0 bases and J by 8 bases, with 14 bases between the two germline ends.

This clone came up once. The chain uses TRBV7-2 and TRBJ1-1; D not certain. The CDR3 sequence is 12 residues long. The germline V gene has CDR1 SGHTA and CDR2 FQGNSA. Trimming took 5 bases from V and 11 from J, leaving 15 bases between them. The CDR3 DNA reads as TGTGCCAGCAGCCCGGGTGGTATGATGGCTTTCTTT. It is translated as CASSPGGMMAFF.

The chain joins TRBV29-1 to TRBJ2-3; 7 bases align to TRBD1. Germline V gene sequence: CDR1 SQVTM, CDR2 ANQGSEA. This CDR3 contains 17 residues. Trimming at V came to 0 bases and at J to 1 base, leaving 10 bases not matched to a gene. CDR3 sequence (DNA): TGCAGCGTTGAAGATATAAGACAGGGCTTGCGCACAGATACGCAGTATTTT. Protein: CSVEDIRQGLRTDTQYF.

The V call is TRBV27, the J call TRBJ1-1; no reliable D call. Trimming took 5 bases from V and 2 from J, leaving 12 bases between them. The CDR3 sequence is 14 residues long. CDR1 and CDR2 from the germline V gene are MNHEY and SMNVEV (reference sequence). In DNA form, the CDR3 reads TGTGCCAGCAGTGTCCGGGAGTCTAACACTGAAGCTTTCTTT. Encoded protein: CASSVRESNTEAFF.

The chain couples TRBV30 to TRBJ2-2; no reliable D call. CDR1 is GTSNPN, CDR2 SVGIG, per germline (reference sequence). The CDR3 totals 13 residues. V gave up 2 bases and J gave up 0 bases, with 4 bases separating them. The CDR3 spells CAWSTSNTGELFF. CDR3 sequence (DNA): TGTGCCTGGAGTACATCGAACACCGGGGAGCTGTTTTTT.

The table lists this clone with a few counts. The chain has TRBV29-1 and TRBJ1-1, with 11 bases lining up with TRBD1. Per the germline V gene, CDR1 is SQVTM and CDR2 is ANQGSEA. This CDR3 spans 13 amino acids. The junction had 2 bases not matched to a gene; V was cut back by 5 bases and J by 3 bases. DNA for the CDR3: TGCAGCGTTCGGGACAGGGGGGACACTGAAGCTTTCTTT. Its protein product is CSVRDRGDTEAFF.

The chain is built from TRBV5-4 and TRBJ2-1; TRBD2 aligns across 9 bases. Trimming at V came to 3 bases and at J to 0 bases, leaving 10 bases not matched to a gene. This CDR3 has 18 residues. CDR1 is SGHNT and CDR2 is YYREEE in the germline V gene (reference sequence). The chain's CDR3 is CASSSLVTSGHSYNEQFF. CDR3 DNA: TGTGCCAGCAGCTCGCTAGTGACTAGCGGCCACTCCTACAATGAGCAGTTCTTC. The full variable domain, its missing parts supplied by reference TRBV5-4 and TRBJ2-1, is ETGVTQSPTHLIKTRGQQVTLRCSSQSGHNTVSWYQQALGQGPQFIFQYYREEENGRGNFPPRFSGLQFPNYSSELNVNALELDDSALYLCASSSLVTSGHSYNEQFFGPGTRLTVL.

CDR3 sequence: CASSRRETQYF. The CDR3 DNA follows: TGTGCCAGCTCCCGGAGGGAGACCCAGTACTTC. This chain joins TRBV5-8 and TRBJ2-5, with D maybe TRBD2 (5 bases). This CDR3 region has 11 residues. V shed 7 bases and J shed 5 bases, with 9 bases lying between them. The V gene's germline CDR1 is SGHTS and CDR2 YDEGEE. Full variable domain (outside the CDR3, taken from reference TRBV5-8 and TRBJ2-5): EAGVTQSPTHLIKTRGQQATLRCSPISGHTSVYWYQQALGLGLQFLLWYDEGEERNRGNFPPRFSGRQFPNYSSELNVNALELEDSALYLCASSRRETQYFGPGTRLLVL.

The V call is TRBV7-9, the J call TRBJ1-1, with D maybe TRBD1 (6 bases). With 3 bases removed from V and 5 bases from J, the gap between germline ends came to 10 bases. The CDR3 covers 13 residues. The germline gives CDR1 SEHNR, CDR2 FQNEAQ (reference sequence). CDR3: CASSFPRGTEAFF. The DNA of the CDR3 is TGTGCCAGCAGCTTTCCCAGGGGTACTGAAGCTTTCTTT. The complete variable domain, with remaining parts taken from reference TRBV7-9 and TRBJ1-1, reads DTGVSQNPRHKITKRGQNVTFRCDPISEHNRLYWYRQTLGQGPEFLTYFQNEAQLEKSRLLSDRFSAERPKGSFSTLEIQRTEQGDSAMYLCASSFPRGTEAFFGQGTRLTVV.

The chain employs TRBV6-1 and TRBJ1-2; TRBD1 agrees at 9 bases. There are 17 residues in the CDR3. CDR1 and CDR2 from the germline V gene are MNHNS and SASEGT. V was pared by 4 bases and J by 2 bases, with 11 bases of the junction left unmatched. As DNA, the CDR3 is TGTGCCAGCAGTGCAGGACCTGGGACAGGGCGAAACTATGGCTACACCTTC. Protein: CASSAGPGTGRNYGYTF.

The chain couples TRBV6-6 to TRBJ1-2; D is undetermined. The germline V gene encodes CDR1 MNHNY and CDR2 SVGAGI (reference sequence). This CDR3 has 14 amino acids. Trimming cost V 2 bases and J 1 base, with 8 bases left between them. CDR3: CASSYIEVNYGYTF. CDR3 sequence (DNA): TGTGCCAGCAGTTACATAGAGGTTAACTATGGCTACACCTTC.

V gene TRBV10-3 combines with J gene TRBJ2-7; the match to TRBD2 covers 11 bases. The CDR3 loop spans 12 amino acids. Germline V gene data show CDR1 as ENHRY and CDR2 as SYGVKD. The trim removed 10 bases at V and 5 bases at J, leaving 4 bases unmatched. Here the CDR3 reads CATSGGFHEQYF. The CDR3 DNA follows: TGTGCCACTAGCGGGGGGTTCCACGAGCAGTACTTC.

The chain has TRBV2 and TRBJ1-1, with 9 positions matching TRBD1. Per the germline V gene, CDR1 is SNHLY and CDR2 is FYNNEI. This CDR3 has 16 amino acids. J lost 5 bases, V lost 5 bases, and 12 bases had no gene match. The CDR3 bases are TGTGCCAGCAGTCGACAGGACAGGGGTGAGGTTACTGAAGCTTTCTTT. Protein sequence: CASSRQDRGEVTEAFF.

This rearrangement joins TRBV7-9 to TRBJ1-1; 11 bases agree with TRBD1. CDR1 is SEHNR and CDR2 is FQNEAQ in the germline V gene (reference sequence). V lost 6 bases to trimming and J lost 10 bases; unmatched junction nucleotides: 10. The length of the CDR3 is 14 residues. The CDR3 bases are TGTGCCAGCAGGAGTCTCGGGACAGGGGGGATAGCTTTCTTT. Translation gives CASRSLGTGGIAFF.

The chain recombines TRBV2 with TRBJ1-1; D ambiguous. Germline CDR1 and CDR2: SNHLY and FYNNEI. The CDR3 contains 12 residues. The ends were cut back, 6 bases at V and 3 bases at J, with 8 bases in the middle. The CDR3 loop reads CASRAPDTEAFF. The CDR3 nucleotides are TGTGCCAGCAGGGCACCTGACACTGAAGCTTTCTTT.

This chain joins TRBV9 and TRBJ2-7; 14 positions agree with TRBD2. With V trimmed by 7 bases and J by 5 bases, 8 bases remained unmatched. Looked up from germline, CDR1 is SGDLS and CDR2 is YYNGEE. This CDR3 has 15 residues. CDR3 in amino acids: CASGLAGGPGHEQYF. The CDR3 nucleotides read TGTGCCAGCGGACTAGCGGGAGGACCCGGACACGAGCAGTACTTC.

The rearrangement joins TRBV7-9 to TRBJ2-7; 14 nucleotides agree with TRBD2. Germline V gene sequence: CDR1 SEHNR, CDR2 FQNEAQ (reference sequence). The trim removed 5 bases at V and 3 bases at J, leaving 3 bases unmatched. The length of the CDR3 is 15 residues. The CDR3 sequence: CASSPGLAGDYEQYF. CDR3 nucleotide sequence: TGTGCCAGCAGCCCGGGACTAGCGGGGGACTACGAGCAGTACTTC.

This clone was recorded once. The V call is TRBV30, the J call TRBJ2-1; 14 positions match TRBD2. This CDR3 has 13 amino acids. The germline CDR1 and CDR2 sequences are GTSNPN and SVGIG (reference sequence). Trimming cost V 8 bases and J 10 bases; bases outside gene matches: 7. The CDR3 loop reads CARGTSGRGEQFF. In nucleotides, the CDR3 is TGTGCCCGAGGGACTAGCGGGAGAGGAGAGCAGTTCTTC.

As DNA, the CDR3 is TGTGCCAGCAGCTCCATGGGGGGAGGACGAAGCGAGCAGTACTTC. This translates into CASSSMGGGRSEQYF. This rearrangement joins TRBV11-1 to TRBJ2-7, with a possible D match to TRBD2 (6 bases). Germline CDR1 SGHAT, CDR2 FQDESV (reference sequence). Trimming removed 4 bases at V and 6 bases at J, with 19 bases between. The CDR3 extends over 15 amino acids.

The sample holds a few counts of this clone. The V gene is TRBV7-3, the J gene TRBJ2-1; 7 bases fit TRBD1. The V and J ends lost 5 bases and 0 bases, in that order; junction bases with no gene match: 4. CDR1 is SGHTA, CDR2 FQGTGA, per germline. The CDR3 extends over 15 amino acids. CDR3 coding DNA: TGTGCCAGCAGCATGGGACAGAGCTCCTACAATGAGCAGTTCTTC. Its protein product is CASSMGQSSYNEQFF.